The 20 T cell receptor beta chains listed next were all sequenced from one sample in a study of CD8 T cells in ankylosing spondylitis. Findings and caveats of the study: A motif of roughly eight highly homologous TCR beta variants was seen as apparently characteristic of ankylosing spondylitis blood.

Using its own MiXCR run on the 5' RACE reads, TCRdb lists one record per CDR3 protein. This table has around 890,000 distinct CDR3 sequences, approximately 10% appearing once. These receptors' targets are unknown. Input material: blood, either unsorted or a sorted T cell fraction (not recorded which). These receptors were obtained from a male donor with ankylosing spondylitis.

This clonotype has at least ten counts. This sequence joins TRBV9 and TRBJ2-1; TRBD2 matches 8 bases. Trimming at V came to 4 bases and at J to 0 bases, leaving 9 bases not matched to a gene. The CDR3 totals 17 residues. Germline-derived CDR1 and CDR2 are SGDLS and YYNGEE. This chain's CDR3 is CASSQNRGGVSYNEQFF. The DNA for the CDR3 is TGTGCCAGCAGCCAAAACCGGGGGGGGGTCTCCTACAATGAGCAGTTCTTC.

This clonotype was observed a handful of times. The chain joins TRBV10-3 to TRBJ2-5; D possibly corresponds to TRBD1 (5 bases). Germline V gene data show CDR1 as ENHRY and CDR2 as SYGVKD. Trimming removed 5 bases at V and 4 bases at J, with 11 bases between. This CDR3 has 13 amino acids. CDR3 nucleotides: TGTGCCATCAGTCTCGACAGACTAGAGACCCAGTACTTC. This gives the protein CAISLDRLETQYF.

This chain connects TRBV6-2 or TRBV6-3 to TRBJ2-7; the D gene is possibly TRBD2 (6 bases). The V gene's germline CDR1 is MNHEY and CDR2 SVGEGT. Trimming removed 6 bases at V and 3 bases at J, with 21 bases between. The CDR3 spans 16 residues. The DNA for the CDR3 is TGTGCCAGCAGAAGTTCATCTTGGGACTTATTCTACGAGCAGTACTTC. Translating it yields CASRSSSWDLFYEQYF.

This clonotype was picked up a small number of times. The rearrangement links TRBV7-3 to TRBJ2-1; a possible D gene is TRBD2 (6 bases). V lost 4 bases and J 6 bases, leaving 10 bases between the germline ends. The CDR3 runs 13 residues. The germline V gene encodes CDR1 SGHTA and CDR2 FQGTGA. The CDR3 coding sequence is TGTGCCAGCAGCTGGGACTCAAGCAATGAGCAGTTCTTC. This encodes CASSWDSSNEQFF. The whole variable domain, remainder taken from reference TRBV7-3 and TRBJ2-1, is GAGVSQTPSNKVTEKGKYVELRCDPISGHTALYWYRQSLGQGPEFLIYFQGTGAADDSGLPNDRFFAVRPEGSVSTLKIQRTERGDSAVYLCASSWDSSNEQFFGPGTRLTVL.

This clonotype showed up just a few times. The J gene is TRBJ2-3, the V gene TRBV5-5, with D perhaps assigned TRBD1 or TRBD2 (5 bases each). Between the trimmed V and J ends, which lost 0 bases and 2 bases, there was a span of 13 bases. CDR1 is SGHKS and CDR2 is YYEKEE in the germline V gene (reference sequence). The CDR3 totals 16 residues. The CDR3 is CASSLARGPLTDTQYF. CDR3 in DNA: TGTGCCAGCAGCTTGGCGAGGGGCCCACTCACAGATACGCAGTATTTT.

In its sample, this clonotype was seen once. A read error may explain this, as a much larger clone is one base away. The rearrangement links TRBV5-1 to TRBJ1-6; D gene ambiguous. Germline lookup yields CDR1 SGHRS and CDR2 YFSETQ. The CDR3 is made up of 13 amino acids. The CDR3 sequence is CSSSWNIDSPLHF. As DNA, the CDR3 is TGCTCCAGCAGCTGGAATATCGATTCACCCCTCCACTTT.

This clonotype was seen ten or more times. The chain employs TRBV12-3 or TRBV12-4 and TRBJ2-7, with 8 bases identical to TRBD1. Trimming cost V 6 bases and J 5 bases; bases outside gene matches: 3. This CDR3 region has 12 residues. CDR3 residues: CASSPTGDEQYF. The CDR3 nucleotides are TGTGCCAGCAGCCCGACAGGGGACGAGCAGTACTTC.

CDR3 amino acids: CASRRDTDGAGYTF. Here the CDR3 DNA reads TGTGCCAGCCGTCGAGACACGGACGGGGCTGGCTACACCTTC. The chain combines TRBV2 with TRBJ1-2; maybe TRBD1 (5 bases). V was pared by 8 bases and J by 7 bases, with 20 bases between. Germline assignment: CDR1 SNHLY and CDR2 FYNNEI. The CDR3 extends over 14 amino acids.

V gene TRBV20-1 combines with J gene TRBJ1-2; a possible D gene is TRBD1 (6 bases). Germline CDR1 DFQATT, CDR2 SNEGSKA (reference sequence). V dropped 4 bases and J dropped 5 bases, with 14 bases sitting between them. CDR3 size: 13 residues. The CDR3: CSAKLQGVYGYTF. CDR3 sequence (DNA): TGCAGTGCTAAGCTACAGGGAGTGTATGGCTACACCTTC.

At least ten counts were recorded for this clonotype. This chain links TRBV6-5 with TRBJ2-1; 10 nucleotides line up with TRBD2. The CDR3 loop spans 15 amino acids. Per germline, CDR1 MNHEY and CDR2 SVGAGI. Trimming removed 5 bases from V and 5 bases from J; junction bases left unmatched: 6. The chain's CDR3 is CASSQREGSDNEQFF. CDR3 in DNA: TGTGCCAGCAGTCAGCGGGAGGGGTCGGACAATGAGCAGTTCTTC.

This clonotype was counted only a few times. This rearrangement joins TRBV29-1 to TRBJ2-1, with 7 bases fitting TRBD1. This CDR3 has 14 residues. In germline, CDR1 is SQVTM, CDR2 ANQGSEA. The junction had 8 bases not matched to a gene; V was cut back by 6 bases and J by 3 bases. The CDR3 DNA sequence: TGCAGCGTCCCCGACAGGGAACGCTACAATGAGCAGTTCTTC. Translated: CSVPDRERYNEQFF.

In this sample, this clonotype turned up a few times. The chain carries TRBV20-1 and TRBJ2-7, with TRBD2 matching 8 bases. The V gene's germline CDR1 is DFQATT and CDR2 SNEGSKA (reference sequence). This CDR3 has 14 residues. Trimming removed 5 bases from V and 4 bases from J; junction bases left unmatched: 10. The chain's CDR3 is CSAQKAGALYEQYF. Written as DNA, the CDR3 is TGCAGTGCTCAAAAAGCGGGAGCACTTTACGAGCAGTACTTC.

The V and J genes are TRBV10-1 and TRBJ1-6, with 7 bases fitting TRBD1. J lost 7 bases, V lost 4 bases, and 10 bases had no gene match. Per germline, CDR1 WNHNN and CDR2 SYGVQD (reference sequence). This CDR3 is built from 16 residues. In DNA form, the CDR3 reads TGCGCCAGCAGTGGGACAGGACCCTCAGAGAATTCACCCCTCCACTTT. It encodes CASSGTGPSENSPLHF.

Only a few counts were recorded for this clonotype. The chain uses TRBV27 and TRBJ2-3, with 8 bases aligning to TRBD1. The length of the CDR3 is 14 residues. Per germline, CDR1 MNHEY and CDR2 SMNVEV (reference sequence). The ends lost 6 bases at V and 3 bases at J; junction bases unmatched: 5. The CDR3 DNA follows: TGTGCCAGCAGAAGGACAGGGACAACAGATACGCAGTATTTT. Translation gives CASRRTGTTDTQYF.

The genes are TRBV20-1 and TRBJ1-5; 9 positions agree with TRBD1. The CDR3 length is 13 residues. The V gene end was trimmed by 7 bases and the J gene end by 1 base; junction bases not matched to a gene: 2. Germline-derived CDR1 and CDR2 are DFQATT and SNEGSKA (reference sequence). CDR3 nucleotides: TGCAGTGGGACAGGGGTCAGCAATCAGCCCCAGCATTTT. As protein: CSGTGVSNQPQHF.

The J gene is TRBJ2-6, the V gene TRBV29-1; 9 bases align to TRBD1. Germline assignment: CDR1 SQVTM and CDR2 ANQGSEA. The CDR3 runs 14 residues. J gave up 2 bases and V 4 bases, and 0 bases lay outside the gene matches. CDR3 nucleotides: TGCAGCGTTGGGACAGGGGCTGGGGCCAACGTCCTGACTTTC. Protein product: CSVGTGAGANVLTF. Full variable domain (missing parts from reference TRBV29-1 and TRBJ2-6): SAVISQKPSRDICQRGTSLTIQCQVDSQVTMMFWYRQQPGQSLTLIATANQGSEATYESGFVIDKFPISRPNLTFSTLTVSNMSPEDSSIYLCSVGTGAGANVLTFGAGSRLTVL.

The gene calls are TRBV7-2 and TRBJ1-2; D perhaps matches TRBD1 (5 bases). The CDR3 totals 15 residues. V lost 1 base to trimming and J lost 2 bases, with 11 bases between them. Germline loops: CDR1 SGHTA, CDR2 FQGNSA. The CDR3 spells CASSLGWGRNYGYTF. In nucleotides, the CDR3 is TGTGCCAGCAGCTTAGGTTGGGGCAGGAACTATGGCTACACCTTC.

This chain joins TRBV7-2 and TRBJ2-3; possible D gene TRBD1, 5 bases. This CDR3 region has 15 residues. The V end lost 1 base, the J end lost 2 bases, and 10 bases lay between the germline ends. Germline CDR1 SGHTA, CDR2 FQGNSA. For the CDR3, the DNA is TGTGCCAGCAGCTTAGTCAGGGATTTCACAGATACGCAGTATTTT. It codes for CASSLVRDFTDTQYF.

This clonotype was found many times. This sequence joins TRBV12-3 or TRBV12-4 and TRBJ2-7; D gene ambiguous. The V gene lost 1 base and the J gene lost 4 bases, with 11 bases spanning the gap. The CDR3 extends over 14 amino acids. The CDR3 DNA sequence: TGTGCCAGCAGTTTAGATGGACCCCTTTACGAGCAGTACTTC. Residues: CASSLDGPLYEQYF.

This clonotype was observed a handful of times. The V and J genes are TRBV5-1 and TRBJ2-1; D is unresolved. The CDR3 totals 12 residues. Germline V gene data show CDR1 as SGHRS and CDR2 as YFSETQ. The germline V and J ends were trimmed by 4 bases and 10 bases, with 12 bases remaining between them. The CDR3 protein is CASSVSRREQFF. The CDR3 DNA reads TGCGCCAGCAGCGTTTCCCGTAGGGAGCAGTTCTTC.